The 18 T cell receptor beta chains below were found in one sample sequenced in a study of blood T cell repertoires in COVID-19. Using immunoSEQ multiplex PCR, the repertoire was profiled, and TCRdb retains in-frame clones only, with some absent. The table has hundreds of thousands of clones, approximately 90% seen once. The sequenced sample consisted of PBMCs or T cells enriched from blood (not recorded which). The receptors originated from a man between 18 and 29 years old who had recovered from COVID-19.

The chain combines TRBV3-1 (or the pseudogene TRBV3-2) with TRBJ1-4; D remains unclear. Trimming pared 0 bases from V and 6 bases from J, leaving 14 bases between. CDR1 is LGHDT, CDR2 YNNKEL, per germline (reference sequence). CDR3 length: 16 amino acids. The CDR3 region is CASSQDGRRLYEKLFF. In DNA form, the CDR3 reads TGTGCCAGCAGCCAAGATGGGAGGCGTTTATATGAAAAACTGTTTTTT.

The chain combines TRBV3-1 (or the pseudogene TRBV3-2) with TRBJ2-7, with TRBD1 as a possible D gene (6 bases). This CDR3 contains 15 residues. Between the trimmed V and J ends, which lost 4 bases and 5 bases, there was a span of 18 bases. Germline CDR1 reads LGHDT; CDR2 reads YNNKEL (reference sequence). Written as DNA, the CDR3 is TGTGCCAGCAGCCCCCACCTCTCCCCAGGGGACGAGCAGTACTTC. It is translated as CASSPHLSPGDEQYF.

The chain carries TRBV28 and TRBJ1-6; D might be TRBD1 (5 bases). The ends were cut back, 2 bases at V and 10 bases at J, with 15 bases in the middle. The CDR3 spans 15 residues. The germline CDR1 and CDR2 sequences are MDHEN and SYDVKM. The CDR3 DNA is TGTGCCAGCAGTTTAAAGTTTCAGGGCTCGTCACCCCTCCACTTT. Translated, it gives CASSLKFQGSSPLHF. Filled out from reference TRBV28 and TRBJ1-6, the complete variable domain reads DVKVTQSSRYLVKRTGEKVFLECVQDMDHENMFWYRQDPGLGLRLIYFSYDVKMKEKGDIPEGYSVSREKKERFSLILESASTNQTSMYLCASSLKFQGSSPLHFGNGTRLTVT.

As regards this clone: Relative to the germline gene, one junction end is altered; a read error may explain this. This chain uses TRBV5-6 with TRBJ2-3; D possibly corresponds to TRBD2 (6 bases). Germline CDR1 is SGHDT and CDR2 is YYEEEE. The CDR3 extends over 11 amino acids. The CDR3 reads CASSLRTREDF. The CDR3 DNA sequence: TGTGCCAGCAGCTTGAGGACCAGGGAGGATTTT.

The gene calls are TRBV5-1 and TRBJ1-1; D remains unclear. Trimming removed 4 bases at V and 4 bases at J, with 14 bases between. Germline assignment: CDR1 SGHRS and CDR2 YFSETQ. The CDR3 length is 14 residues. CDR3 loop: CASSMGAGPTEAFF. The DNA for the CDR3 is TGCGCCAGCAGCATGGGAGCAGGTCCCACTGAAGCTTTCTTT.

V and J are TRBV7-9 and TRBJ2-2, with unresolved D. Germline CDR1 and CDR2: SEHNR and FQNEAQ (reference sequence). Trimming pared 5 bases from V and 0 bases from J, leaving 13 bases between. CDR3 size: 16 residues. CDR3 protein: CASSARLHPNTGELFF. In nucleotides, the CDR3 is TGTGCCAGCAGCGCCAGGTTACACCCGAACACCGGGGAGCTGTTTTTT.

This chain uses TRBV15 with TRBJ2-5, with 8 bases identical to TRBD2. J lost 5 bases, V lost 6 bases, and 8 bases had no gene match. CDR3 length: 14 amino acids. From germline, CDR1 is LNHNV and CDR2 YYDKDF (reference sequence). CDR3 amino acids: CATSRREGRETQYF. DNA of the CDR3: TGTGCCACCAGTCGACGGGAGGGCCGGGAGACCCAGTACTTC.

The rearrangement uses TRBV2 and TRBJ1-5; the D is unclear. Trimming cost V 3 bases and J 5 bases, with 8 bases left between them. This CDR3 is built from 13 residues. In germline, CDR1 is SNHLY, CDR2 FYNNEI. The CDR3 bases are TGTGCCAGCAGTGATTTTGAGGATCAGCCCCAGCATTTT. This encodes CASSDFEDQPQHF.

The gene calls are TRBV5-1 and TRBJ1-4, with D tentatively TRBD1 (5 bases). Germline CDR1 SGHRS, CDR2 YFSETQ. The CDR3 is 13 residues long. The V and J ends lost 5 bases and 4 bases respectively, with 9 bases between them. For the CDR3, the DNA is TGCGCCAGCAGGACAGCCTTTAATGAAAAACTGTTTTTT. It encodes CASRTAFNEKLFF.

The CDR3 sequence: CASSFHRGGAEQFF. DNA of the CDR3: TGTGCCAGCAGCTTCCATAGGGGGGGGGCCGAGCAGTTCTTC. The chain couples TRBV5-4 to TRBJ2-1, with TRBD2 as a possible D gene (7 bases). The germline CDR1 and CDR2 sequences are SGHNT and YYREEE (reference sequence). There are 14 residues in the CDR3. Trimming removed 2 bases from V and 10 bases from J, with 16 bases in between. The entire variable domain, with the rest obtained from reference TRBV5-4 and TRBJ2-1, is as follows: ETGVTQSPTHLIKTRGQQVTLRCSSQSGHNTVSWYQQALGQGPQFIFQYYREEENGRGNFPPRFSGLQFPNYSSELNVNALELDDSALYLCASSFHRGGAEQFFGPGTRLTVL.

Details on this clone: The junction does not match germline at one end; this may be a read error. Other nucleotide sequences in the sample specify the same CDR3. The CDR3 spells CAWSVQGDQPQHF. The CDR3 DNA reads as TGTGCCTGGAGTGTACAAGGGGATCAACCCCAGCATTTT. The V call is TRBV30, the J call TRBJ1-5; TRBD1 might be the D (5 bases). Looked up from germline, CDR1 is GTSNPN and CDR2 is SVGIG (reference sequence). This CDR3 is built from 13 residues.

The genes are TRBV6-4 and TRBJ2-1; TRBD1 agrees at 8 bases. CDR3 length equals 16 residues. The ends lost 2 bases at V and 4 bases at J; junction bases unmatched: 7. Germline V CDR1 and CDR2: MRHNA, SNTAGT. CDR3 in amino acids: CASSDLQTGDYNEQFF. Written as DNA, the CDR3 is TGTGCCAGCAGTGACCTACAGACAGGGGATTACAATGAGCAGTTCTTC.

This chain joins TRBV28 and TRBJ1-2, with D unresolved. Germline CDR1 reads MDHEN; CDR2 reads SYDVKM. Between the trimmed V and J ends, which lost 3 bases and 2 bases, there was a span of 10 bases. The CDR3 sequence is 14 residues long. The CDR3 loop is CASSLQTGNYGYTF. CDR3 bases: TGTGCCAGCAGTTTGCAGACGGGGAACTATGGCTACACCTTC.

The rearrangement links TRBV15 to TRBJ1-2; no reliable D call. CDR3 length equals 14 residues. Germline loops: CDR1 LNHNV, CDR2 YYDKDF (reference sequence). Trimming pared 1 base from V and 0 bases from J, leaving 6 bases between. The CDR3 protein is CATSRVAANYGYTF. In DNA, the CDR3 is TGTGCCACCAGCAGAGTGGCGGCTAACTATGGCTACACCTTC.

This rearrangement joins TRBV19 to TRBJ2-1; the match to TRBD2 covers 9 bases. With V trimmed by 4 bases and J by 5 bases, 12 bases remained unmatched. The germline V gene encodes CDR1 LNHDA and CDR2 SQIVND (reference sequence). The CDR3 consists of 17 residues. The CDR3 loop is CASSTGLMAGGHNEQFF. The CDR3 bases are TGTGCCAGTAGTACGGGACTAATGGCGGGAGGGCACAATGAGCAGTTCTTC. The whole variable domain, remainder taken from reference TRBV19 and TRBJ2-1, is DGGITQSPKYLFRKEGQNVTLSCEQNLNHDAMYWYRQDPGQGLRLIYYSQIVNDFQKGDIAEGYSVSREKKESFPLTVTSAQKNPTAFYLCASSTGLMAGGHNEQFFGPGTRLTVL.

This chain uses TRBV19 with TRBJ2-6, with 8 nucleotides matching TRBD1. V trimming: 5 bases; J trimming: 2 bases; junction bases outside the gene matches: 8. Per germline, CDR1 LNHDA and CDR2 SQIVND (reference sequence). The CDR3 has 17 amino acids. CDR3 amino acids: CASSEKTGAAGANVLTF. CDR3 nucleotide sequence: TGTGCCAGTAGTGAAAAGACAGGGGCGGCTGGGGCCAACGTCCTGACTTTC. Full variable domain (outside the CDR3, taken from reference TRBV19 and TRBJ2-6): DGGITQSPKYLFRKEGQNVTLSCEQNLNHDAMYWYRQDPGQGLRLIYYSQIVNDFQKGDIAEGYSVSREKKESFPLTVTSAQKNPTAFYLCASSEKTGAAGANVLTFGAGSRLTVL.

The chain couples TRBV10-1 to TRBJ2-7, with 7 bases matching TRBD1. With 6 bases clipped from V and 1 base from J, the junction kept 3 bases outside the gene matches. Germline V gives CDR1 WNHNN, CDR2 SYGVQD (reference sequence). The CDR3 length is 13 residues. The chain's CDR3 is CASSSGGSYEQYF. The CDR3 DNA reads TGCGCCAGCAGCTCAGGGGGATCCTACGAGCAGTACTTC.

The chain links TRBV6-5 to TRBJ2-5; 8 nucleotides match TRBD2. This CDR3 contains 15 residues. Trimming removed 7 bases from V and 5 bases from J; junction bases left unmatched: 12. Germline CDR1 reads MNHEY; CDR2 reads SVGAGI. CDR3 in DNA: TGTGCCAGCACCTGGGTGACGGGAGGGAGGGAGACCCAGTACTTC. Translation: CASTWVTGGRETQYF.